This T cell receptor (beta chain) originates from a study of cytomegalovirus exposure and HLA in healthy donors. Study-wide points: Some TCR beta chains (roughly 160 of them) were listed as cytomegalovirus-associated.

The table came from immunoSEQ multiplex PCR; TCRdb's copy has only in-frame clones and leaves some out. This sample carries about 140,000 clones, 70% to 90% of them seen once, and the ten largest clones take more than 1.4%. On this clone: Its specificity is unknown.

Separate from the approximately 670-subject first cohort, the roughly 120-subject validation cohort was the one that the donors belonged to. Sequencing was carried out using PBMCs. The TCR sequence derives from a woman younger than 45 in good health and CMV-seronegative.

As DNA, the CDR3 is TGCGCCAGCAGCTTGGACAGGGGAGGAGAGACCCAGTACTTC. Its translation: CASSLDRGGETQYF. The V call is TRBV5-1, the J call TRBJ2-5; TRBD1 might be the D (7 bases). Trimming stripped 0 bases from V and 4 bases from J, with 10 bases between. The CDR3 runs 14 residues. Germline CDR1 SGHRS, CDR2 YFSETQ.